What follows are 10 T cell receptor beta chains derived from one specimen sequenced in a study of T-cell reconstitution after alpha-beta-depleted transplantation in children. It was with unique molecular identifiers that the TCRbeta library was prepared. TCRdb reprocessed the PCR reads with MiXCR, giving one entry per CDR3 protein. Of about 980,000 distinct CDR3 sequences listed, roughly 29% are singletons. Sequences were derived from PBMCs, mostly from graft donor cells, sampled 360 days after TCRalphabeta/CD19-depleted stem cell transplant. The origin of the receptors is a boy in the first two years of life who had a stem cell transplant for SCID, so the T cells may come from the graft donor.

This clonotype showed up just a few times. This chain uses TRBV12-3 or TRBV12-4 with TRBJ1-2; TRBD1 agrees at 10 bases. Trimming removed 7 bases from V and 8 bases from J; junction bases left unmatched: 10. The CDR3 loop spans 14 amino acids. DNA for the CDR3: TGTGCCAGCACCTCCGGGACAGGGGTTATGGGCTACACCTTC. Translation gives CASTSGTGVMGYTF.

This clonotype was detected a few times. The chain joins TRBV4-1 to TRBJ1-1; D is unresolved. CDR3 length: 14 residues. V lost 1 base, J lost 5 bases, and 11 bases lay in between. The germline V gene has CDR1 MGHRA and CDR2 YSYEKL. Here the CDR3 reads CASSQVLAGTEAFF. CDR3 DNA sequence: TGCGCCAGCAGCCAAGTCCTGGCGGGGACTGAAGCTTTCTTT.

This clonotype appeared a single time. The chain couples TRBV28 to TRBJ2-2; 10 bases map to TRBD2. This CDR3 spans 15 amino acids. Per the germline V gene, CDR1 is MDHEN and CDR2 is SYDVKM. Germline trimming cut 10 bases from V and 6 bases from J; bases unmatched to any gene: 11. CDR3 in amino acids: CATSRSGGPPGELFF. CDR3 nucleotide sequence: TGTGCCACCTCCCGTAGCGGGGGGCCCCCCGGGGAGCTGTTTTTT. The complete variable domain, with remaining parts taken from reference TRBV28 and TRBJ2-2, reads DVKVTQSSRYLVKRTGEKVFLECVQDMDHENMFWYRQDPGLGLRLIYFSYDVKMKEKGDIPEGYSVSREKKERFSLILESASTNQTSMYLCATSRSGGPPGELFFGEGSRLTVL.

The J gene is TRBJ2-1, the V gene TRBV4-2; D possibly corresponds to TRBD1 (6 bases). V dropped 4 bases and J dropped 11 bases, with 21 bases sitting between them. This CDR3 region has 15 residues. Germline V gene sequence: CDR1 LGHNA, CDR2 YNFKEQ. In DNA, the CDR3 is TGTGCCAGCAGCCCCAAATCTTCAAGCAGGGGAAAGCAGTTCTTC. It specifies CASSPKSSSRGKQFF.

This clonotype was observed a few times. The chain joins TRBV27 to TRBJ2-1; TRBD1 aligns across 8 bases. The CDR3 runs 14 residues. Germline loops: CDR1 MNHEY, CDR2 SMNVEV (reference sequence). V lost 5 bases, J lost 5 bases, and 5 bases stayed unmatched. In nucleotides, the CDR3 is TGTGCCAGCAGTCCTAACAGGGGGAACAATGAGCAGTTCTTC. Residues: CASSPNRGNNEQFF.

A few counts support this clonotype. This chain links TRBV7-2 with TRBJ2-1; the D is unclear. V gave up 5 bases and J gave up 10 bases, with 18 bases separating them. The CDR3 loop spans 14 amino acids. Per germline, CDR1 SGHTA and CDR2 FQGNSA. The CDR3 region has the DNA TGTGCCAGCAGCCTTCCTCTCTTCAGAAGCGAGCAGTTCTTC. As protein: CASSLPLFRSEQFF.

In DNA, the CDR3 is TGCAGTGCTAGCCGGACAGGGGGAGGAGAAAAACTGTTTTTT. Protein product: CSASRTGGGEKLFF. The chain combines TRBV20-1 with TRBJ1-4, with 10 positions matching TRBD1. J gave up 8 bases and V 3 bases, and 6 bases lay outside the gene matches. Germline V gene sequence: CDR1 DFQATT, CDR2 SNEGSKA (reference sequence). The CDR3 runs 14 residues.

V is TRBV5-1 and J is TRBJ1-2; D remains ambiguous. This CDR3 comprises 15 residues. Between the trimmed V and J ends, which lost 1 base and 0 bases, there was a span of 10 bases. Germline CDR1 SGHRS, CDR2 YFSETQ. The DNA for the CDR3 is TGCGCCAGCAGCTTGTTGGGGTCGGCTAACTATGGCTACACCTTC. Its protein is CASSLLGSANYGYTF.

This clonotype occurred a few times. V is TRBV29-1 and J is TRBJ2-7, with D possibly TRBD2 on 6 matching bases. Trimming cost V 6 bases and J 0 bases, with 18 bases left between them. This CDR3 region has 15 residues. CDR1 and CDR2 from the germline V gene are SQVTM and ANQGSEA. The CDR3 bases are TGCAGCGTCCGACCCGGACTACCGAGCTCCTACGAGCAGTACTTC. It is translated as CSVRPGLPSSYEQYF.

There are a few counts of this clonotype. This chain links TRBV3-1 with TRBJ2-2, with D perhaps TRBD1 (5 bases). Between the trimmed V and J ends, which lost 2 bases and 2 bases, there was a span of 18 bases. CDR1 LGHDT and CDR2 YNNKEL come from the germline V gene (reference sequence). CDR3 length: 18 amino acids. The CDR3 reads CASSQKLGDPANTGELFF. In DNA form, the CDR3 reads TGTGCCAGCAGCCAAAAATTAGGGGATCCGGCCAACACCGGGGAGCTGTTTTTT.